A selection of T cell receptor beta chains follows, all from one sample in a study of human T cells and chemical hapten exposure. From the RACE reads, TCRdb called clonotypes with MiXCR, one entry per CDR3 protein. Of under 40,000 distinct CDR3 sequences in the sample, under 13% were seen once. The source was whole blood, collected in connection with sensitization to the hapten diphenylcyclopropenone (DPC). The receptors derive from a man aged 45-60 years with alopecia areata. Some clones in this sample may be carry-over from other donors' samples. Both conserved end residues are part of each CDR3. Fields, in order: V gene, CDR3 protein.

V: TRBV5-4
CDR3: CASSLMGEWGETQYF

V: TRBV3-1
CDR3: CASSQVGGSSGRLNEQFF

V: TRBV10-1
CDR3: CASSHRRVTDTQYF

V: TRBV29-1
CDR3: CSVGRDEQFF

V: TRBV5-4
CDR3: CASRLGQYTEAFF

V: TRBV7-8
CDR3: CASSPGTSVETQYF

V: TRBV7-3
CDR3: CASSLSPNTGELFF

V: TRBV7-6
CDR3: CASSIYKDDTQYF

V: TRBV5-1
CDR3: CASSTQLNTEAFF

V: TRBV28
CDR3: CASSFLIGGDLGNTQYF

V: TRBV20-1
CDR3: CSATGQGGEKLFF

V: TRBV7-2
CDR3: CASSWADVTGDTQYF

V: TRBV7-9
CDR3: CASSFATSYYNEQFF

V: TRBV6-5
CDR3: CASSEGWEETQYF

V: TRBV5-4
CDR3: CASSSPGGASATYNEQFF

V: TRBV20-1
CDR3: CSARVGASSHEKLFF

V: TRBV6-6
CDR3: CASSRPDRGPEQYF

V: TRBV10-2
CDR3: CASSEGRGSPLHF

V: TRBV12-3/TRBV12-4
CDR3: CASSSPGQGYNEQFF

V: TRBV10-1
CDR3: CASSAGEPIDTQYF

V: TRBV7-2
CDR3: CASSLPGGLTDTQYF

V: TRBV6-1
CDR3: CASSLTGTGGTDTQYF

V: TRBV6-6
CDR3: CASSRDDIYEQYF

V: TRBV28
CDR3: CASSVGGLTNEKLFF

V: TRBV12-3/TRBV12-4
CDR3: CASRPTGAYYGYTF

V: TRBV29-1
CDR3: CSGGGGDTQYF

V: TRBV19
CDR3: CASESGTKETQYF

V: TRBV11-2
CDR3: CASSLAGGQGEMAEAFF

V: TRBV30
CDR3: CAWTGQGTGELFF

V: TRBV10-3
CDR3: CAIMAGQGLPSSGANVLTF

V: TRBV30
CDR3: CAWRGPAVDTQYF

V: TRBV7-9
CDR3: CASSPSTGGWETQYF

V: TRBV27
CDR3: CASSMDREVSGANVLTF

V: TRBV20-1
CDR3: CSSPSGRATGELFF

V: TRBV20-1
CDR3: CSARTSGKITDTQYF

V: TRBV7-2
CDR3: CASSYGQGAGEQYF

V: TRBV6-6
CDR3: CASSSRLAGGDTQYF

V: TRBV10-1
CDR3: CASSESDRGRTGELFF

V: TRBV19
CDR3: CASSIGLAGTYEQYF

V: TRBV10-1
CDR3: CASSENGLNEKLFF

V: TRBV5-1
CDR3: CASSSSSGSSAETQYF

V: TRBV19
CDR3: CASSIQYPNTGELFF

V: TRBV7-9
CDR3: CASSLNSGSVADTQYF

V: TRBV29-1
CDR3: CSVVGSSYNEQFF

V: TRBV20-1
CDR3: CSARDIRGLNEQFF

V: TRBV18
CDR3: CASSPPASSYEQYF

V: TRBV7-8
CDR3: CASSLAGAAYEQYF

V: TRBV4-2
CDR3: CASSQDSRLAYQETQYF

V: TRBV2
CDR3: CASGATGANVLTF

V: TRBV7-9
CDR3: CASSLAHGTAYNSPLHF

V: TRBV4-2
CDR3: CASSQDPAEILPTEAFF

V: TRBV3-1
CDR3: CASSPTRGSNQPQHF

V: TRBV7-9
CDR3: CASSLGLAGSVSEQFF

V: TRBV29-1
CDR3: CSVAILANEQFF